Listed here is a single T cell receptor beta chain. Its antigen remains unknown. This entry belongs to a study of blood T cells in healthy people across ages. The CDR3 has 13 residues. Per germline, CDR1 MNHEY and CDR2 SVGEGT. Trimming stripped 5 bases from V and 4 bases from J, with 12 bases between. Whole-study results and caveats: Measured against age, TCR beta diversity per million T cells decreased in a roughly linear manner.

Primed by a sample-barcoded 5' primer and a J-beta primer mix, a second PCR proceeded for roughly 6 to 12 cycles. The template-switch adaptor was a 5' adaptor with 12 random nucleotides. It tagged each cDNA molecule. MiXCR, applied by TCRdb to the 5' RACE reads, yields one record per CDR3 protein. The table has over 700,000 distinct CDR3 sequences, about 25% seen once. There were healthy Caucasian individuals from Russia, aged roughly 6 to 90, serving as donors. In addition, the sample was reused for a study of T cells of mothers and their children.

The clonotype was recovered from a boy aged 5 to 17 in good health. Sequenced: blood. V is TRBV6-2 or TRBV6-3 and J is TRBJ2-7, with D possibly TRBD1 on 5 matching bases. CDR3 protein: CASSPNTGYEQYF. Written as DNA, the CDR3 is TGTGCCAGCAGTCCTAATACAGGTTACGAGCAGTACTTC.